These 21 T cell receptor beta chains originate from one sample sequenced in a study of molecular identifiers for immune sequencing clone quantification. TCRdb re-called the PCR reads through MiXCR, storing one row per CDR3 protein. The sample has 85,000 to 95,000 distinct CDR3 sequences; roughly 19% are singletons. Sequencing was carried out using naive CD8+ T cells from blood, with Jurkat cell RNA spiked in. The sample's subset: FACS-sorted CD8+CD4-CCR7+CD45RA+ naive T cells. Receptors originate from a human donor in good health. Some libraries in this study had Jurkat cell RNA spiked in.

This clonotype was detected ten times or more. The chain joins TRBV7-9 to TRBJ2-7; 11 nucleotides agree with TRBD2. Germline V gives CDR1 SEHNR, CDR2 FQNEAQ (reference sequence). The CDR3 extends over 16 amino acids. After removal of 5 bases from V and 6 bases from J, the junction contained 12 bases not matched to a gene. CDR3 amino acids: CASSTPPVAGGREQYF. The CDR3 nucleotides are TGTGCCAGCAGCACCCCCCCGGTAGCGGGAGGGCGCGAGCAGTACTTC.

This clonotype was seen repeatedly, ten times or more. In DNA, the CDR3 is TGTGCCAGCAGCTTAGCGTCTTTTTCGGGGTACAATGAGCAGTTCTTC. It is translated as CASSLASFSGYNEQFF. This sequence joins TRBV11-2 and TRBJ2-1; tentatively, D is TRBD2 (5 bases). Germline V lookup: CDR1 SGHAT, CDR2 FQNNGV. V was pared by 1 base and J by 4 bases, with 14 bases between. The CDR3 covers 16 residues.

In its sample, this clonotype was seen many times. The chain is built from TRBV10-2 and TRBJ1-1; D gene uncertain. Germline CDR1 WSHSY, CDR2 SAAADI. V was cut by 5 bases and J by 0 bases, with 10 bases left in between. The CDR3 covers 14 residues. CDR3 DNA: TGCGCCAGCAGTCTTTCTCGTATGAACACTGAAGCTTTCTTT. Amino acids: CASSLSRMNTEAFF.

This clonotype was seen ten or more times. V is TRBV30 and J is TRBJ2-2; the match to TRBD2 covers 13 bases. This CDR3 contains 16 residues. The germline gives CDR1 GTSNPN, CDR2 SVGIG (reference sequence). V lost 5 bases and J lost 5; bases outside the gene matches: 8. CDR3 bases: TGTGCCTGGGAAGGACTAGCGGGAGTGGGGACCGGGGAGCTGTTTTTT. Translated: CAWEGLAGVGTGELFF.

This clonotype was picked up many times. The chain joins TRBV11-3 to TRBJ2-1; TRBD2 matches at 11 bases. The ends lost 5 bases at V and 8 bases at J; junction bases unmatched: 5. Per the germline V gene, CDR1 is SGHNT and CDR2 is YENEEA. CDR3 length: 14 residues. DNA of the CDR3: TGTGCCAGCAGCCCTCGGACTAGCGGGCATGAGCAGTTCTTC. Its translation: CASSPRTSGHEQFF. Based on the CDR3 plus reference TRBV11-3 and TRBJ2-1, the full variable domain is EAGVVQSPRYKIIEKKQPVAFWCNPISGHNTLYWYLQNLGQGPELLIRYENEEAVDDSQLPKDRFSAERLKGVDSTLKIQPAELGDSAVYLCASSPRTSGHEQFFGPGTRLTVL.

In this sample, this clonotype turned up many times. V and J are TRBV13 and TRBJ2-3, with 8 bases identical to TRBD2. The CDR3 has 16 amino acids. V lost 2 bases and J lost 2; bases outside the gene matches: 6. Germline V gives CDR1 PRHDT, CDR2 FYEKMQ (reference sequence). This CDR3 is CASSLLTSGFTDTQYF. The CDR3 DNA reads TGTGCCAGCAGCTTACTTACTAGCGGATTCACAGATACGCAGTATTTT.

In its sample, this clonotype was seen many times. As DNA, the CDR3 is TGTGCCAGCAGCCGCCAAGGATATCAAGAGACCCAGTACTTC. This encodes CASSRQGYQETQYF. J is TRBJ2-5 and V is TRBV13; no definite D call. CDR3 length equals 14 residues. Trimming shortened V by 5 bases and J by 2 bases, and 12 bases separated the two germline ends. The germline V gene has CDR1 PRHDT and CDR2 FYEKMQ (reference sequence).

Turning to this clonotype: A single base separates this from a much larger clone, so it may be a read error. The rearrangement uses TRBV3-1 and TRBJ1-3; TRBD1 aligns across 9 bases. Germline trimming cut 1 base from V and 7 bases from J; bases unmatched to any gene: 11. From germline, CDR1 is LGHDT and CDR2 YNNKEL (reference sequence). This CDR3 contains 17 residues. The CDR3 loop is CASSQASGTGIPNTIYF. Here the CDR3 DNA reads TGTGCCAGCAGCCAAGCCAGTGGGACAGGGATCCCTAACACCATATATTTT.

In regard to this clonotype: A much larger clone differs from this one at a single base, so this may be a read error. The missing conserved phenylalanine or tryptophan at the end of this CDR3 makes a read error likely. The chain carries TRBV6-2 or TRBV6-3 and TRBJ1-1; D gene uncertain. This CDR3 comprises 11 residues. Germline values: CDR1 MNHEY, CDR2 SVGEGT. The V and J ends lost 6 bases and 11 bases respectively, with 13 bases between them. The chain's CDR3 is CASSKGPWAFL. As DNA, the CDR3 is TGTGCCAGCAGCAAAGGCCCCTGGGCTTTCCTT.

This clonotype was recorded a few times. The chain uses TRBV28 and TRBJ1-5, with D possibly matching TRBD1 (6 bases). The length of the CDR3 is 15 residues. Germline loops: CDR1 MDHEN, CDR2 SYDVKM. Trimming left V 7 bases short and J 4 bases short, with 17 bases between. CDR3 sequence: CASTFLDSQNQPQHF. CDR3 sequence (DNA): TGTGCCAGCACTTTTTTGGACAGTCAAAATCAGCCCCAGCATTTT.

This clonotype was observed many times. The CDR3 sequence: CSVGSAANTEAFF. DNA for the CDR3: TGCAGCGTTGGTTCAGCCGCGAACACTGAAGCTTTCTTT. V usage is TRBV29-1 and J usage is TRBJ1-1; D uncertain. The CDR3 extends over 13 amino acids. The V gene's germline CDR1 is SQVTM and CDR2 ANQGSEA. Trimming pared 4 bases from V and 1 base from J, leaving 10 bases between.

This clonotype was found many times. The J gene is TRBJ2-2, the V gene TRBV12-3 or TRBV12-4; D uncertain. The CDR3 sequence is 14 residues long. V shed 3 bases and J shed 5 bases, with 10 bases lying between them. The DNA of the CDR3 is TGTGCCAGCAGTTTCGAAGAAAAGACCGGGGAGCTGTTTTTT. It encodes CASSFEEKTGELFF.

This clonotype was picked up many times. The chain has TRBV25-1 and TRBJ2-2; D gene ambiguous. The CDR3 loop spans 12 amino acids. Germline CDR1 and CDR2: MGHDK and SYGVNS. The V gene lost 5 bases and the J gene lost 7 bases, with 8 bases spanning the gap. CDR3 bases: TGTGCCAGCAGTCTCCCCCACGGGGAGCTGTTTTTT. It translates to CASSLPHGELFF.

About this clonotype: A read error is possible here, since a much larger clone lies one base away. The chain carries TRBV19 and TRBJ2-2; D call uncertain. The CDR3 is 14 amino acids. Per the germline V gene, CDR1 is LNHDA and CDR2 is SQIVND (reference sequence). The CDR3 DNA sequence: TGTGCCAGTAGTATTATGGGTAACACCGTGGAGCTGTTTTTT. Residues: CASSIMGNTVELFF.

This clonotype was observed many times. The genes are TRBV7-9 and TRBJ2-5, with D perhaps TRBD1 (5 bases). Germline V gene data show CDR1 as SEHNR and CDR2 as FQNEAQ (reference sequence). The CDR3 loop spans 14 amino acids. Between the trimmed V and J ends, which lost 2 bases and 3 bases, there was a span of 10 bases. The CDR3, as DNA: TGTGCCAGCAGCTTAACAGGCGGAAAAGAGACCCAGTACTTC. This sequence encodes CASSLTGGKETQYF.

This clonotype appeared many times. The chain combines TRBV11-2 with TRBJ2-3, with D unresolved. There are 17 residues in the CDR3. With 1 base removed from V and 9 bases from J, the gap between germline ends came to 23 bases. Germline V gene data show CDR1 as SGHAT and CDR2 as FQNNGV. CDR3 DNA sequence: TGTGCCAGCAGCTTAGGTCCCCCGACTCGGGTCCGAGGCACGCAGTATTTT. Translating it yields CASSLGPPTRVRGTQYF. Drawing the rest from reference TRBV11-2 and TRBJ2-3, the complete variable domain is EAGVAQSPRYKIIEKRQSVAFWCNPISGHATLYWYQQILGQGPKLLIQFQNNGVVDDSQLPKDRFSAERLKGVDSTLKIQPAKLEDSAVYLCASSLGPPTRVRGTQYFGPGTRLTVL.

The gene calls are TRBV19 and TRBJ1-1; D might be TRBD1 (5 bases). The CDR3 runs 14 residues. Germline V gives CDR1 LNHDA, CDR2 SQIVND (reference sequence). Trimming removed 2 bases from V and 1 base from J, with 8 bases in between. CDR3 sequence: CASSIYQGNTEAFF. The DNA of the CDR3 is TGTGCCAGTAGTATATATCAGGGGAACACTGAAGCTTTCTTT. The whole variable domain, remainder taken from reference TRBV19 and TRBJ1-1, is DGGITQSPKYLFRKEGQNVTLSCEQNLNHDAMYWYRQDPGQGLRLIYYSQIVNDFQKGDIAEGYSVSREKKESFPLTVTSAQKNPTAFYLCASSIYQGNTEAFFGQGTRLTVV.

In its sample, this clonotype was seen a few times. The V and J genes are TRBV19 and TRBJ1-1, with a possible D match to TRBD1 (5 bases). V was pared by 3 bases and J by 5 bases, with 13 bases between. Germline V gene sequence: CDR1 LNHDA, CDR2 SQIVND (reference sequence). This CDR3 has 14 residues. The CDR3 coding sequence is TGTGCCAGTAGTATTGGACACTCTGGGACTGAAGCTTTCTTT. Translating it yields CASSIGHSGTEAFF.

The chain has TRBV12-3 or TRBV12-4 and TRBJ2-1, with 10 positions matching TRBD2. Losses at the gene ends were 3 bases for V and 8 bases for J; bases not matched to a gene: 4. CDR3 length: 14 amino acids. The CDR3 region has the DNA TGTGCCAGCAGTTTCCTAGCGGGAGATCATGAGCAGTTCTTC. Translating it yields CASSFLAGDHEQFF.

This clonotype was counted at least ten times. The rearrangement joins TRBV30 to TRBJ1-1, with a weak D call TRBD1 (5 bases). Germline V lookup: CDR1 GTSNPN, CDR2 SVGIG (reference sequence). V shed 4 bases and J shed 11 bases, with 26 bases lying between them. The CDR3 loop spans 15 amino acids. In nucleotides, the CDR3 is TGTGCCTGGACTGGTATTGGTGGTACCGGACACCGGGCTTTCTTT. Amino acid sequence: CAWTGIGGTGHRAFF.

There are many counts of this clonotype. V is TRBV2 and J is TRBJ2-2; 7 bases are a match to TRBD1. Germline V CDR1 and CDR2: SNHLY, FYNNEI. This CDR3 has 14 residues. V lost 9 bases to trimming and J lost 6 bases; unmatched junction nucleotides: 10. The CDR3 DNA sequence: TGTGCCAGTCGAATACAGGGGATCGCCGGGGAGCTGTTTTTT. Its translation: CASRIQGIAGELFF.